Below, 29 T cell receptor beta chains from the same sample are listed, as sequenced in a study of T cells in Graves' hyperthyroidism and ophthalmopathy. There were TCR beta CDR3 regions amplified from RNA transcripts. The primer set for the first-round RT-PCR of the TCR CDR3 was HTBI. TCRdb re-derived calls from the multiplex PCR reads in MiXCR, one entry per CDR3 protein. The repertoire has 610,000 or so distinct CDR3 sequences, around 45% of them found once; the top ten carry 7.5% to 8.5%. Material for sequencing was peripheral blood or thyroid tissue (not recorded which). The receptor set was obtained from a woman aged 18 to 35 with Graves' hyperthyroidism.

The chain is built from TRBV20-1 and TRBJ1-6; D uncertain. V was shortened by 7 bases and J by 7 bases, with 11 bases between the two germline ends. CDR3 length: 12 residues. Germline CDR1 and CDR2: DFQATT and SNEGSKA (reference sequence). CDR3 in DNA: TGCAGTGAAGCAGCCAGGAATTCACCCCTCCACTTT. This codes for CSEAARNSPLHF.

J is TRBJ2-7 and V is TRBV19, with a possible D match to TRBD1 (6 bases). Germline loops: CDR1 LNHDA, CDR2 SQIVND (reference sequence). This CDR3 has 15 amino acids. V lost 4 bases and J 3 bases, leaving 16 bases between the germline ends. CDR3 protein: CASSNYRDRGYEQYF. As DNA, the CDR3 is TGTGCCAGTAGTAACTACAGGGATAGGGGCTACGAGCAGTACTTC.

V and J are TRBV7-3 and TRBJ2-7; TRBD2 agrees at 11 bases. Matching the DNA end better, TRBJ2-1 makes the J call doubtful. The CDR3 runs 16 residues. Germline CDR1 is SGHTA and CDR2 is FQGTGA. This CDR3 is CASSPGLAVTHNEQFF. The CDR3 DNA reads TGTGCCAGCAGCCCGGGACTAGCGGTAACGCATAATGAGCAGTTCTTC.

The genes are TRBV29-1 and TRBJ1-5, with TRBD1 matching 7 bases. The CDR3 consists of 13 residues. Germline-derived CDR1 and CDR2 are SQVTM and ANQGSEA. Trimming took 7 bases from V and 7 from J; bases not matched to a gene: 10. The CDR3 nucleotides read TGCAGCGGGGGGTGGGCAGGGGGACAGCCCCAGCATTTT. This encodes CSGGWAGGQPQHF.

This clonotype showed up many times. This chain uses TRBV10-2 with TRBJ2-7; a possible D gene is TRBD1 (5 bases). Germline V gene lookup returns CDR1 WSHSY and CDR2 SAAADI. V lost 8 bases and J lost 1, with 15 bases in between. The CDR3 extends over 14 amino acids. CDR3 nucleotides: TGCGCCAGCCTAGGACAAAGCAAGTCCTACGAGCAGTACTTC. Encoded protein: CASLGQSKSYEQYF.

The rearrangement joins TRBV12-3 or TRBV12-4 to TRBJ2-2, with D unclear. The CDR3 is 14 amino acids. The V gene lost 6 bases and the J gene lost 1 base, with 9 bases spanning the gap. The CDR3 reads CASSFTQNTGELFF. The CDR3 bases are TGTGCCAGCAGCTTTACACAGAACACCGGGGAGCTGTTTTTT.

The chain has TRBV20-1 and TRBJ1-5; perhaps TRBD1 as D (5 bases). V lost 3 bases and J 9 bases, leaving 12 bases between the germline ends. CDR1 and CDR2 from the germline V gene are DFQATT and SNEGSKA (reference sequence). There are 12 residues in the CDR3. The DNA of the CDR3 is TGCAGTGCTAGGGGGGTAGTGGGGCCCCAGCATTTT. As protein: CSARGVVGPQHF.

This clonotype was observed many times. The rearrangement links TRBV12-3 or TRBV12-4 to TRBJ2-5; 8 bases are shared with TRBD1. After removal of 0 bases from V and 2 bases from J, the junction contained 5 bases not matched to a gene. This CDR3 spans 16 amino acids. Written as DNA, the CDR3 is TGTGCCAGCAGTTTAGCGCTTAACAGGGGGCAAGAGACCCAGTACTTC. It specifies CASSLALNRGQETQYF.

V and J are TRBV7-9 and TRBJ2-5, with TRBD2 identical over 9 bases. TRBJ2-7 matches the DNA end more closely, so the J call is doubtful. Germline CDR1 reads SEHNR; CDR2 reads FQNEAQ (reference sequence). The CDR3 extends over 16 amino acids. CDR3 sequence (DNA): TGTGCCAGCAGCCAAGACCCGACTAGCGGATCCTACGAGCAGTACTTC. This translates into CASSQDPTSGSYEQYF.

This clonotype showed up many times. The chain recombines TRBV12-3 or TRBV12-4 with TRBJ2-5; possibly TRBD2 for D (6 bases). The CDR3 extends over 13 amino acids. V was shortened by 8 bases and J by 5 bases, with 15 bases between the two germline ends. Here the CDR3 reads CASCWRDRETQYF. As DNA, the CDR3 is TGTGCCAGCTGTTGGAGGGATAGGGAGACCCAGTACTTC.

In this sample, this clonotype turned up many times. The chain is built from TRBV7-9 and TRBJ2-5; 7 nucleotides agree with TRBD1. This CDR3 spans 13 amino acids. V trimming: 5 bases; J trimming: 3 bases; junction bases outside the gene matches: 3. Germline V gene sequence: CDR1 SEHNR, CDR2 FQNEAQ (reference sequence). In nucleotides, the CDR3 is TGTGCCAGCAGCCAAACAGGGGAAGAGACCCAGTACTTC. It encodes CASSQTGEETQYF.

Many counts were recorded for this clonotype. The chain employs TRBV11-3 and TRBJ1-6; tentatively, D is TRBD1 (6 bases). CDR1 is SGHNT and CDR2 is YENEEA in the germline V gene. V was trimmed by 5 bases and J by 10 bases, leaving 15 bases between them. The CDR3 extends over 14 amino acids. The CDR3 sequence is CASSLRGLGSPLHF. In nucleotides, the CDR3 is TGTGCCAGCAGCCTCAGGGGTTTAGGGTCACCCCTCCACTTT.

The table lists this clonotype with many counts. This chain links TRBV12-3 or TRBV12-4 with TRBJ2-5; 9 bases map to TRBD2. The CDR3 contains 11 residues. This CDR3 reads CVAGVGETQYF. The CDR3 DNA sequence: TGTGTAGCGGGAGTAGGAGAGACCCAGTACTTC.

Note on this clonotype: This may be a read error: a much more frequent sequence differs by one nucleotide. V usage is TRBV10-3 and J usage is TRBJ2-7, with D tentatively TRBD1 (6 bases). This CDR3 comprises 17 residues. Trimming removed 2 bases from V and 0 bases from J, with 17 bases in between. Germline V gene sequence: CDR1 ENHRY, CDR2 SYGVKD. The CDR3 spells CAISETISGTISYEQYF. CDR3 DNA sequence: TGTGCCATCAGTGAGACTATATCCGGGACAATCTCCTACGAGCAGTACTTC.

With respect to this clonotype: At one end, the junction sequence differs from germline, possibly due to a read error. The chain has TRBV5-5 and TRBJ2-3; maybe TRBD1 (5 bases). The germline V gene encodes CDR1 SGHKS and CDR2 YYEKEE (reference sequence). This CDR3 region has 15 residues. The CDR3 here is CASSLGVLSTDTQYF. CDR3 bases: TGCGCCAGCAGCTTAGGGGTATTAAGCACAGATACGCAGTATTTT.

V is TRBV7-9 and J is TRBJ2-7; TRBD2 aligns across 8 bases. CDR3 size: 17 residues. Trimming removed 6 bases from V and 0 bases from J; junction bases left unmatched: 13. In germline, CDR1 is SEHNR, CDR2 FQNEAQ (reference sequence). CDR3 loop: CASSARWESGSSYEQYF. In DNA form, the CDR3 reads TGTGCCAGCAGTGCCCGTTGGGAGAGCGGGAGCTCCTACGAGCAGTACTTC.

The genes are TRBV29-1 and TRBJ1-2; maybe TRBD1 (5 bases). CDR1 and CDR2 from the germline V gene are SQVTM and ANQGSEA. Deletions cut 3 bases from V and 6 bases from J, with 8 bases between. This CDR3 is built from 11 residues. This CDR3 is CSVEGRDGYTF. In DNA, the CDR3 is TGCAGCGTTGAGGGGCGCGATGGCTACACCTTC.

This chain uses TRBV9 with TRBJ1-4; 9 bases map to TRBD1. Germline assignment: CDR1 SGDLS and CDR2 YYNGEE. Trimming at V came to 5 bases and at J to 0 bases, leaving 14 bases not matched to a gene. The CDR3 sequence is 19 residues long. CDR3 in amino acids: CASSFWPPGQGATNEKLFF. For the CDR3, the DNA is TGTGCCAGCAGTTTTTGGCCTCCGGGACAGGGCGCAACTAATGAAAAACTGTTTTTT.

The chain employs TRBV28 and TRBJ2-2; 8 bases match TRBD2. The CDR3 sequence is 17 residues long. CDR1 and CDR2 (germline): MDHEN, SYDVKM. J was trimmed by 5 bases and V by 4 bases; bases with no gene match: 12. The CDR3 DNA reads TGTGCCAGCAGTTCACTACGGGGGACTAGAAAGACCGGGGAGCTGTTTTTT. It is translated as CASSSLRGTRKTGELFF.

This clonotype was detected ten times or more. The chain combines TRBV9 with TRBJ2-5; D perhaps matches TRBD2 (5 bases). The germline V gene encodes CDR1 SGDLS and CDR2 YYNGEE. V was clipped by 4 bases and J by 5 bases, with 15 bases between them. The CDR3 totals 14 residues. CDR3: CASSPSGDRETQYF. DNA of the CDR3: TGTGCCAGCAGCCCGTCCGGGGATAGGGAGACCCAGTACTTC.

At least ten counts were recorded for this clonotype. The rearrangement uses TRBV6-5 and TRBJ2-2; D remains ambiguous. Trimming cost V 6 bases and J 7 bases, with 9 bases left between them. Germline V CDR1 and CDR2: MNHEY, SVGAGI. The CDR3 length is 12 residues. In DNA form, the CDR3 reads TGTGCCAGCAGGACATCGATCGGGGAGCTGTTTTTT. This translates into CASRTSIGELFF.

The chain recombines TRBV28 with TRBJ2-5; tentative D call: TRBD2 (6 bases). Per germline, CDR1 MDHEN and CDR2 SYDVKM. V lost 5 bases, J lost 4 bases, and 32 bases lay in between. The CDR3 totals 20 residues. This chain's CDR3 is CASSLLPLRRLGGISETQYF. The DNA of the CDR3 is TGTGCCAGCAGTCTACTCCCCCTCCGGCGGTTAGGAGGGATATCAGAGACCCAGTACTTC.

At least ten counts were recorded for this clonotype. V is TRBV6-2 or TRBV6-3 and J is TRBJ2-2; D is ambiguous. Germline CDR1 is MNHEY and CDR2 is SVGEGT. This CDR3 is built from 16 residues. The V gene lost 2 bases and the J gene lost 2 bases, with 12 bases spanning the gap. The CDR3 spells CASSYPGKDNTGELFF. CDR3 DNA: TGTGCCAGCAGTTACCCTGGGAAAGACAACACCGGGGAGCTGTTTTTT.

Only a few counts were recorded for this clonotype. CDR3 protein: CASSLWQGNGYTF. In DNA, the CDR3 is TGTGCCAGCTCCCTCTGGCAGGGGAATGGCTACACCTTC. The gene calls are TRBV18 and TRBJ1-2, with D perhaps TRBD1 (6 bases). Between the trimmed V and J ends, which lost 6 bases and 6 bases, there was a span of 14 bases. The CDR3 length is 13 residues. Germline V gene sequence: CDR1 KGHSH, CDR2 LQKENI. Filled out from reference TRBV18 and TRBJ1-2, the complete variable domain reads NAGVMQNPRHLVRRRGQEARLRCSPMKGHSHVYWYRQLPEEGLKFMVYLQKENIIDESGMPKERFSAEFPKEGPSILRIQQVVRGDSAAYFCASSLWQGNGYTFGSGTRLTVV.

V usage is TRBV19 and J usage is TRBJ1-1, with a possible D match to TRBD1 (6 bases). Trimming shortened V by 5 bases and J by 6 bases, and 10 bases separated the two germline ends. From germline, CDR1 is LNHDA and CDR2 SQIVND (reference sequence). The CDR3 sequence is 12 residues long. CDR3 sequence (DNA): TGTGCCAGTAGTGAACAGGGAGCTGAAGCTTTCTTT. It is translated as CASSEQGAEAFF. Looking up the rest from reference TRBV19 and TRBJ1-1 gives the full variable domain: DGGITQSPKYLFRKEGQNVTLSCEQNLNHDAMYWYRQDPGQGLRLIYYSQIVNDFQKGDIAEGYSVSREKKESFPLTVTSAQKNPTAFYLCASSEQGAEAFFGQGTRLTVV.

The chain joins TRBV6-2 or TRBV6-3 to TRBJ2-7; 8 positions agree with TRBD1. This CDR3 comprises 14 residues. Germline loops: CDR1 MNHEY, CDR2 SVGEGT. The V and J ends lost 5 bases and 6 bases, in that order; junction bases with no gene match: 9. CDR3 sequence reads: CASSTDRATIEQYF. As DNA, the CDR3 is TGTGCCAGCAGTACGGACAGGGCCACTATCGAGCAGTACTTC.

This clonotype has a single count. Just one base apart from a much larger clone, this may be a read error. This CDR3 is CASSQVGIDPYGYAF. The CDR3 nucleotides are TGCGCCAGCAGCCAAGTGGGTATAGACCCCTATGGCTACGCCTTC. J is TRBJ1-2 and V is TRBV4-1; no clear D gene. The CDR3 runs 15 residues. Germline V gene sequence: CDR1 MGHRA, CDR2 YSYEKL.

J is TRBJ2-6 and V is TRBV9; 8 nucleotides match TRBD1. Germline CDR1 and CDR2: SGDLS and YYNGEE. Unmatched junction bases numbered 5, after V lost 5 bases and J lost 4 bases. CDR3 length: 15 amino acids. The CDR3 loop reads CASSQNRGGANVLTF. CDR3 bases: TGTGCCAGCAGTCAAAACAGGGGGGGGGCCAACGTCCTGACTTTC.

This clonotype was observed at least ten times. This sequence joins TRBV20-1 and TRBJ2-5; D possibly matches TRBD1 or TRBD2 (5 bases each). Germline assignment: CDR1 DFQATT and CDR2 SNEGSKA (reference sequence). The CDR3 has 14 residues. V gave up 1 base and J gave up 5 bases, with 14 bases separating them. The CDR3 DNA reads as TGCAGTGCTAGAGCAGGGCGGGTGGGGGAGACCCAGTACTTC. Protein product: CSARAGRVGETQYF.